Listed here are 18 T cell receptor beta chains from one sample, sequenced in a study of T cells expressing NK-cell markers. TCRdb derives one entry per CDR3 protein from the 5' RACE reads, leaving out DNA. This sample's table reports about 300,000 distinct CDR3 sequences. Specimen: blood T cells: a sorted CD56 or NKG2C T cell subset, CD4+ or CD8+ T cells, or bulk PBMC T cells (not recorded which). These receptors were collected from a woman between 18 and 70 years old in good health.

This chain connects TRBV7-9 to TRBJ2-3; TCRdb names TRBD1, which stays unverified in the absence of DNA. The CDR3 is made up of 15 amino acids. Germline-derived CDR1 and CDR2 are SEHNR and FQNEAQ (reference sequence). The CDR3 protein is CASSTWDRTTDTQYF.

The rearrangement uses TRBV19 and TRBJ2-4; absent DNA, TCRdb's TRBD2 call cannot be checked. The germline V gene has CDR1 LNHDA and CDR2 SQIVND (reference sequence). The CDR3 sequence is 14 residues long. The CDR3 sequence: CASSILGTENIQYF. The whole variable domain, remainder taken from reference TRBV19 and TRBJ2-4, is DGGITQSPKYLFRKEGQNVTLSCEQNLNHDAMYWYRQDPGQGLRLIYYSQIVNDFQKGDIAEGYSVSREKKESFPLTVTSAQKNPTAFYLCASSILGTENIQYFGAGTRLSVL.

The V call is TRBV10-2, the J call TRBJ2-2. In germline, CDR1 is WSHSY, CDR2 SAAADI. This CDR3 has 14 amino acids. This CDR3 reads CASRDSQNTGELFF.

The chain employs TRBV12-3 or TRBV12-4 and TRBJ2-5; TCRdb picks TRBD2, but there is no DNA to check that call. The CDR3 runs 14 residues. This CDR3 is CASSLAVSPETQYF.

This chain's CDR3 is CASSRDVDTQYF. The rearrangement joins TRBV12-3 or TRBV12-4 to TRBJ2-3; lacking DNA, the TRBD1 call made by TCRdb goes unchecked. The CDR3 length is 12 residues.

V gene TRBV4-2 combines with J gene TRBJ2-1; no DNA is available, so the TRBD2 call from TCRdb remains unchecked. The CDR3 spans 18 residues. The germline gives CDR1 LGHNA, CDR2 YNFKEQ. The CDR3 sequence is CASSQAETSGSPWNEQFF.

The chain links TRBV4-2 to TRBJ2-1; the TCRdb D gene call, TRBD2, has no DNA to confirm it. The CDR3 extends over 16 amino acids. Germline-derived CDR1 and CDR2 are LGHNA and YNFKEQ. CDR3 in amino acids: CASSPSSGEPYNEQFF.

This sequence joins TRBV7-2 and TRBJ2-7. The CDR3 runs 15 residues. Germline loops: CDR1 SGHTA, CDR2 FQGNSA. CDR3 residues: CASTALAGTSNEQYF.

The gene calls are TRBV18 and TRBJ2-1. The CDR3 covers 15 residues. Germline V CDR1 and CDR2: KGHSH, LQKENI. The CDR3 region is CASSPSRQKGNEQFF.

The chain carries TRBV12-3 or TRBV12-4 and TRBJ1-4; TCRdb proposes TRBD1, but this gene call is untestable without DNA. The CDR3 is 14 amino acids. The chain's CDR3 is CASIQGATNEKLFF.

The rearrangement links TRBV7-3 to TRBJ1-1; TCRdb names TRBD1, which stays unverified in the absence of DNA. The CDR3 has 13 amino acids. CDR1 is SGHTA and CDR2 is FQGTGA in the germline V gene. The CDR3 is CASSLRQGTEAFF.

The V gene is TRBV7-3, the J gene TRBJ2-2; the D call from TCRdb, TRBD2, cannot be confirmed without DNA. The CDR3 spans 15 residues. Per the germline V gene, CDR1 is SGHTA and CDR2 is FQGTGA. The chain's CDR3 is CASSFGAGAGGELFF.

J is TRBJ1-1 and V is TRBV12-3 or TRBV12-4; TCRdb names TRBD1, which stays unverified in the absence of DNA. The CDR3 contains 15 residues. The CDR3 reads CASSFPGTAHTEAFF.

The genes are TRBV20-1 and TRBJ2-3; TCRdb proposes TRBD2, but this gene call is untestable without DNA. Per germline, CDR1 DFQATT and CDR2 SNEGSKA (reference sequence). The CDR3 is 14 amino acids. The CDR3 spells CSASGEPSGKVQYF.

The V call is TRBV9, the J call TRBJ2-3; checking the TCRdb D call of TRBD1 is not possible without DNA. CDR3 size: 17 residues. The germline CDR1 and CDR2 sequences are SGDLS and YYNGEE. This CDR3 reads CASSVTSRDRGTDTQYF.

V usage is TRBV5-1 and J usage is TRBJ2-1; TCRdb's D gene call, TRBD2, goes unchecked for lack of DNA. Germline V lookup: CDR1 SGHRS, CDR2 YFSETQ. The CDR3 has 16 amino acids. CDR3: CASSRAGTPSYNEQFF.

The chain carries TRBV5-1 and TRBJ2-2; with no DNA, the TCRdb D assignment of TRBD2 cannot be verified. Germline V gives CDR1 SGHRS, CDR2 YFSETQ. This CDR3 has 14 amino acids. CDR3 loop: CASRGLTNTGELFF.

V usage is TRBV4-3 and J usage is TRBJ1-2; absent DNA, TCRdb's TRBD1 call cannot be checked. Germline V CDR1 and CDR2: LGHNA, YSLEER. CDR3 length: 16 residues. CDR3 residues: CASSQLSTGRNYGYTF.